A selection of T cell receptor beta chains follows, all from one sample in a study of T cell changes during pregnancy in multiple sclerosis. Sequenced by immunoSEQ multiplex PCR; TCRdb stores in-frame clones only, minus some. Here the sample spans tens of thousands of clones, roughly 92% being singletons. The source was CD4+ T cells from peripheral blood mononuclear cells, collected in the third trimester of pregnancy. Receptors were obtained from a female donor with multiple sclerosis, enrolled in a pregnancy study. Both conserved end residues are part of each CDR3. D genes are given only for firm matches. Size values are once, few and many counts, or a class for expanded clones, and some rows have none.

TRBJ1-2 | TRBD1 | 15 | NA | TRBV4-1 | TGCGCCAGCAGCCAAGGGACAGGGGTTAACTATGGCTACACCTTC | CASSQGTGVNYGYTF
TRBJ2-3 | TRBD2 | 16 | NA | TRBV5-1 | TGCGCCAGCAGCCTGACTAGCGGGGGGTACACAGATACGCAGTATTTT | CASSLTSGGYTDTQYF
TRBJ2-1 | NA | 16 | NA | TRBV2 | TGTGCCAGCAGGGCATTAGTGGCGCCAGTACAGAATGAGCAGTTCTTC | CASRALVAPVQNEQFF
TRBJ2-7 | NA | 16 | once | TRBV12-1 | TGTGCCAGCAGCCTGAAGACTAGCGGGAGTTCTCACGAGCAGTACTTC | CASSLKTSGSSHEQYF
TRBJ2-7 | TRBD2 | 17 | NA | TRBV6-1 | TGTGCCAGCAGTGAAGCCCCTAGCGGGAGTGTTACGTACGAGCAGTACTTC | CASSEAPSGSVTYEQYF
TRBJ1-3 | NA | 15 | NA | TRBV9 | TGTGCCAGCAGCGTAGGCGGCAGGGAGGTCAACACCATATATTTT | CASSVGGREVNTIYF
TRBJ2-7 | TRBD2 | 15 | once | TRBV30 | TGTGCCTGGAGCCCAGGGACTAGCGGATCCTACGAGCAGTACTTC | CAWSPGTSGSYEQYF
TRBJ2-1 | TRBD2 | 19 | NA | TRBV5-1 | TGCGCCAGCAGCAACCTGGCGGGGGCTAGCGGGAGATTCGGCAATGAGCAGTTCTTC | CASSNLAGASGRFGNEQFF
TRBJ2-7 | TRBD2 | 16 | NA | TRBV28 | TGTGCCAGCAGTTTATGGGGCAGCGGGAGCGTAGTCGAGCAGTACTTC | CASSLWGSGSVVEQYF
TRBJ1-1 | TRBD1 | 16 | NA | TRBV18 | TGTGCCAGCTCACCAAATGTGTACCCCGGGACAGGTGAAGCTTTCTTT | CASSPNVYPGTGEAFF
TRBJ2-7 | NA | 15 | NA | TRBV6-5 | TGTGCCAGCAGTTACTCAGGGGTAAGTTTCTACGAGCAGTACTTC | CASSYSGVSFYEQYF
TRBJ1-3 | NA | 16 | once | TRBV11-2 | TGTGCCAGCAGCTTAGATCTACGAGGGACTGGAAACACCATATATTTT | CASSLDLRGTGNTIYF
TRBJ2-3 | TRBD2 | 17 | NA | TRBV11-2 | TGTGCCAGCAGCTTAGAATCGAGCGGGAGGAGCACAGATACGCAGTATTTT | CASSLESSGRSTDTQYF
TRBJ2-3 | TRBD2 | 13 | NA | TRBV29-1 | TGCAGCGTTCGCGGGAGGGCCGCAGATACGCAGTATTTT | CSVRGRAADTQYF
TRBJ1-3 | NA | 15 | NA | TRBV5-1 | TGCGCCAGCAGCTCCAGTAGTGGGCCTGGAAACACCATATATTTT | CASSSSSGPGNTIYF
TRBJ1-5 | NA | 14 | NA | TRBV2 | TGTGCCAGCAGTGATGGGCATCCGATTCAGCCCCAGCATTTT | CASSDGHPIQPQHF
TRBJ1-5 | NA | 15 | NA | TRBV6-1 | TGTGCCAGCAGTCCCCTCGAACAGGGCAATCAGCCCCAGCATTTT | CASSPLEQGNQPQHF
TRBJ1-4 | NA | 16 | NA | TRBV18 | TGTGCCAGCTCACCACGAGAGTCTACAACTAATGAAAAACTGTTTTTT | CASSPRESTTNEKLFF
TRBJ2-7 | NA | 16 | NA | TRBV28 | TGTGCCAGCAGTTTGGCCTCCGGGAATTTAAGGTACGAGCAGTACTTC | CASSLASGNLRYEQYF
TRBJ2-1 | NA | 17 | NA | TRBV11-2 | TGTGCCAGCAGATCCATTAGGGGACAGGTGAGGAGCGGGGATCAGTTCTTC | CASRSIRGQVRSGDQFF
TRBJ2-5 | TRBD1 | 16 | NA | TRBV19 | TGTGCCAGTAGCGCCCCGACAGGGGGCCTTTCAGAGACCCAGTACTTC | CASSAPTGGLSETQYF
TRBJ2-3 | TRBD2 | 17 | NA | TRBV14 | TGTGCCAGCAGCCCCGGACTAGCGGGGGGTAGCACAGATACGCAGTATTTT | CASSPGLAGGSTDTQYF
TRBJ1-4 | TRBD1 | 17 | NA | TRBV7-9 | TGTGCCAGCAGCTTAGGGGACAGGCGGGGCACTAATGAAAAACTGTTTTTT | CASSLGDRRGTNEKLFF
TRBJ2-3 | TRBD2 | 15 | NA | TRBV27 | TGTGCCAGCAGTTCAGGCGGGAGAGGCACAGATACGCAGTATTTT | CASSSGGRGTDTQYF
TRBJ2-5 | NA | 13 | NA | TRBV10-3 | TGTGCCATCAGAGTAGCGGAACAAGAGACCCAGTACTTC | CAIRVAEQETQYF
TRBJ2-7 | NA | 14 | once | TRBV9 | TGTGCCAGCAGCCCTTTACCCGGGGGAGACGAGCAGTACTTC | CASSPLPGGDEQYF
TRBJ1-5 | TRBD1 | 15 | few | TRBV28 | TGTGCCAGCAGCGGACAGGGACGGAGCAATCAGCCCCAGCATTTT | CASSGQGRSNQPQHF
TRBJ2-7 | NA | 13 | NA | TRBV6-5 | TGTGCCAGCAGTCAGCCGGGATCCTACGAGCAGTACTTC | CASSQPGSYEQYF
TRBJ1-5 | TRBD1 | 17 | NA | TRBV27 | TGTGCCAGCAGTTCATACCCGGGACAGGGGGGGCATCAGCCCCAGCATTTT | CASSSYPGQGGHQPQHF
TRBJ1-1 | NA | 12 | once | TRBV11-2 | TGTGCCAGCAGCTTACCGTACAGCCAAGCTTTCTTT | CASSLPYSQAFF
TRBJ2-3 | NA | 14 | NA | TRBV2 | TGTGCCAGCAGTGTTGGTACTAGCACAGATACGCAGTATTTT | CASSVGTSTDTQYF